The 17 T cell receptor beta chains presented below share a single source sample, sequenced in a study of T cell clonality in common variable immunodeficiency. Repertoires were generated with immunoSEQ multiplex PCR, while TCRdb's copy carries only in-frame clones and drops some. This sample has more than 55,000 clones, each found more than once. The specimen sequenced was peripheral blood mononuclear cells. The source of these receptors is a person aged 18-69 years in good health.

In this sample, this clone turned up many times. The read halts 3 residues ahead of the CDR3 end, with the missing end drawn from the germline J gene. The chain joins TRBV18 to TRBJ2-2, with D possibly matching TRBD1 (6 bases). Germline V gene data show CDR1 as KGHSH and CDR2 as LQKENI. CDR3 size: 14 residues. The sequenced part of the CDR3 DNA is TGTGCCAGCTCACACTGGGACACAGCTGAAAAG. This translates into CASSHWDTAEK. The complete CDR3 reads CASSHWDTAEKLFF.

This clone has ten or more counts. With the read ending 3 residues before the CDR3 end, the germline J gene is used to fill in that end. The chain links TRBV29-1 to TRBJ1-2, with D possibly TRBD1 on 6 matching bases. CDR1 and CDR2 (germline): SQVTM, ANQGSEA. Deletions cut 6 bases from V and 5 bases from J, with 16 bases between. This CDR3 contains 13 residues. CDR3 DNA (partial): TGCAGCGTGGCGGACAGCTCCTTTTATGGC. This gives the protein CSVADSSFYG. From start to end, the CDR3 is CSVADSSFYGYTF.

This clone was counted at least ten times. This CDR3 is CSARGGTSGGANTGELFF. CDR3 DNA, as far as it was read: TGCAGTGCTAGGGGGGGGACTAGCGGGGGGGCGAACACCGGGGAG. The V gene is TRBV20-1, the J gene TRBJ2-2; 16 positions agree with TRBD2. The CDR3 end lies 3 residues beyond the end of the read and is filled in from the germline J gene. The CDR3 has 18 amino acids. Germline loops: CDR1 DFQATT, CDR2 SNEGSKA (reference sequence). V lost 3 bases and J lost 0; bases outside the gene matches: 4.

This clone was found many times. From the germline J gene comes the end of the CDR3, since the read stops 3 residues before it. This chain joins TRBV19 and TRBJ2-1, with TRBD2 matching 8 bases. Germline V gives CDR1 LNHDA, CDR2 SQIVND (reference sequence). With 5 bases clipped from V and 4 bases from J, the junction kept 4 bases outside the gene matches. This CDR3 comprises 14 residues. The covered CDR3 bases are TGTGCCAGTAGTTATACTAGCGGATACAATGAG. Protein: CASSYTSGYNE. Given in full, the CDR3 is CASSYTSGYNEQFF.

This clone was counted at least ten times. The read finishes 3 residues shy of the CDR3 end, and the germline J gene is used to complete it. The chain links TRBV7-2 to TRBJ1-2; 8 bases agree with TRBD1. CDR1 is SGHTA and CDR2 is FQGNSA in the germline V gene. The CDR3 is 15 amino acids. CDR3 residues: CASSLGGQGRLVYTF. The sequenced part of the CDR3 DNA is TGTGCCAGCAGCTTAGGAGGACAGGGAAGGTTAGTC.

This clone was seen ten or more times. With the read ending 3 residues before the CDR3 end, the germline J gene is used to fill in that end. The chain combines TRBV19 with TRBJ1-5; D perhaps matches TRBD1 (5 bases). V shed 1 base and J shed 1 base, with 11 bases lying between them. This CDR3 is built from 16 residues. The germline gives CDR1 LNHDA, CDR2 SQIVND (reference sequence). The CDR3 region is CASSIGVRQSNQPQHF. The sequenced CDR3 bases are TGTGCCAGTAGTATAGGAGTAAGACAGAGCAATCAGCCC.

This clone was observed at least ten times. From the germline J gene comes the end of the CDR3, since the read stops 3 residues before it. The chain carries TRBV10-3 and TRBJ2-7; 10 bases fit TRBD1. CDR1 is ENHRY and CDR2 is SYGVKD in the germline V gene. V was clipped by 7 bases and J by 4 bases; unmatched bases: 4. The CDR3 sequence is 13 residues long. Incomplete CDR3 DNA: TGTGCCATCACTCGGACAGGGGGTTACGAG. Encoded protein: CAITRTGGYE. The complete CDR3 sequence is CAITRTGGYEQYF.

Regarding this clone: The observed sequence ends 3 residues before the CDR3 terminus, with the missing tail filled in from the germline J gene. The V call is TRBV6-1, the J call TRBJ1-1; no firm D call. Germline-derived CDR1 and CDR2 are MNHNS and SASEGT. The CDR3 totals 14 residues. The CDR3 protein is CASSGREVGETAFF. The part of the CDR3 DNA that was read is TGTGCCAGCAGTGGGCGGGAAGTTGGAGAGACA.

In its sample, this clone was seen many times. Read sequence stops 3 residues before the CDR3 end, and the germline J gene provides the missing end. The chain joins TRBV19 to TRBJ1-1; possibly TRBD1 for D (5 bases). Germline assignment: CDR1 LNHDA and CDR2 SQIVND (reference sequence). The ends were cut back, 5 bases at V and 3 bases at J, with 16 bases in the middle. This CDR3 has 15 amino acids. The CDR3 sequence: CASSLTGVEDTEAFF. Incomplete CDR3 DNA: TGTGCCAGTAGTCTAACGGGGGTTGAAGACACTGAA.

Only a few counts were recorded for this clone. Read data end 3 residues before the CDR3 end; the end is taken from the germline J gene. The chain carries TRBV11-1 and TRBJ2-7; 9 nucleotides line up with TRBD1. The CDR3 runs to 13 residues. Germline V lookup: CDR1 SGHAT, CDR2 FQDESV (reference sequence). J gave up 5 bases and V 5 bases, and 4 bases lay outside the gene matches. CDR3 DNA, as far as it was read: TGTGCCAGCAGCGCGAACAGGGGGCACGAG. This translates into CASSANRGHE. The entire CDR3 protein is CASSANRGHEQYF.

Worth noting for this clone: The sequence runs out 3 residues before the end of the CDR3; the remainder is reconstructed from the germline J gene. The gene calls are TRBV18 and TRBJ1-2, with D possibly matching TRBD1 (6 bases). The germline gives CDR1 KGHSH, CDR2 LQKENI. This CDR3 has 16 residues. The CDR3 bases that were read are TGTGCCAGCTCACCCTCAGCGGGGGCGCCCACAGATACC. Protein product: CASSPSAGAPTDT. The entire CDR3 is CASSPSAGAPTDTYTF.

This clone was recorded many times. The read halts 3 residues ahead of the CDR3 end, with the missing end drawn from the germline J gene. The chain employs TRBV30 and TRBJ2-7; possible D gene TRBD2, 6 bases. Germline-derived CDR1 and CDR2 are GTSNPN and SVGIG (reference sequence). This CDR3 spans 12 amino acids. V dropped 2 bases and J dropped 6 bases, with 11 bases sitting between them. CDR3: CAWSKLAGEQYF. The DNA read from the CDR3 is TGTGCCTGGAGTAAACTAGCAGGCGAG.

The sample holds many counts of this clone. The read halts 3 residues ahead of the CDR3 end, with the missing end drawn from the germline J gene. The chain recombines TRBV29-1 with TRBJ2-5, with D perhaps TRBD2 (6 bases). The CDR3 is made up of 15 amino acids. V was trimmed by 7 bases and J by 1 base, leaving 19 bases between them. Germline V gene lookup returns CDR1 SQVTM and CDR2 ANQGSEA. The covered CDR3 bases are TGCAGCGCGATACTAGCTACTGAATTCCAAGAGACC. Protein sequence: CSAILATEFQET. The complete CDR3 sequence is CSAILATEFQETQYF. The whole variable domain, filled in from reference TRBV29-1 and TRBJ2-5, reads SAVISQKPSRDICQRGTSLTIQCQVDSQVTMMFWYRQQPGQSLTLIATANQGSEATYESGFVIDKFPISRPNLTFSTLTVSNMSPEDSSIYLCSAILATEFQETQYFGPGTRLLVL.

Many counts were recorded for this clone. Sequencing ends 3 residues short of the CDR3 end; the germline J gene provides the rest. V is TRBV6-4 and J is TRBJ2-3, with D possibly matching TRBD2 (6 bases). V shed 0 bases and J shed 3 bases, with 10 bases lying between them. The CDR3 contains 15 residues. Germline V gene lookup returns CDR1 MRHNA and CDR2 SNTAGT. The CDR3 loop reads CASSDSSGVTDTQYF. The covered CDR3 bases are TGTGCCAGCAGTGACTCGTCGGGGGTGACAGATACG.

There are many counts of this clone. The read terminates 3 residues ahead of where the CDR3 ends, so the germline J gene completes it. This chain joins TRBV20-1 and TRBJ2-1; D might be TRBD2 (5 bases). The CDR3 runs to 16 residues. The V gene's germline CDR1 is DFQATT and CDR2 SNEGSKA (reference sequence). Trimming took 4 bases from V and 1 from J, leaving 17 bases between them. CDR3 DNA, as far as it was read: TGCAGTGCTACCCCGAGCAGCAGCGGTTCCTACAATGAG. Its protein is CSATPSSSGSYNE. The complete CDR3 sequence is CSATPSSSGSYNEQFF.

This clone was seen ten or more times. Sequencing ends 3 residues short of the CDR3 end; the germline J gene provides the rest. V is TRBV20-1 and J is TRBJ1-3; D unclear. Germline-derived CDR1 and CDR2 are DFQATT and SNEGSKA (reference sequence). There are 14 residues in the CDR3. The V end was cut by 6 bases, the J end by 1 base, with 13 bases between. The CDR3 sequence is CSAPDRGSGNTIYF. The covered CDR3 bases are TGCAGTGCCCCGGACCGGGGTTCTGGAAACACC.

This clone was counted at least ten times. The CDR3 end lies 3 residues beyond the end of the read and is filled in from the germline J gene. This sequence joins TRBV2 and TRBJ1-4; no clear D gene. The CDR3 consists of 13 residues. The germline CDR1 and CDR2 sequences are SNHLY and FYNNEI. The ends were cut back, 4 bases at V and 8 bases at J, with 11 bases in the middle. CDR3 residues: CASSASQGEKLFF. The part of the CDR3 DNA that was read is TGTGCCAGCAGTGCGTCCCAAGGGGAAAAA.